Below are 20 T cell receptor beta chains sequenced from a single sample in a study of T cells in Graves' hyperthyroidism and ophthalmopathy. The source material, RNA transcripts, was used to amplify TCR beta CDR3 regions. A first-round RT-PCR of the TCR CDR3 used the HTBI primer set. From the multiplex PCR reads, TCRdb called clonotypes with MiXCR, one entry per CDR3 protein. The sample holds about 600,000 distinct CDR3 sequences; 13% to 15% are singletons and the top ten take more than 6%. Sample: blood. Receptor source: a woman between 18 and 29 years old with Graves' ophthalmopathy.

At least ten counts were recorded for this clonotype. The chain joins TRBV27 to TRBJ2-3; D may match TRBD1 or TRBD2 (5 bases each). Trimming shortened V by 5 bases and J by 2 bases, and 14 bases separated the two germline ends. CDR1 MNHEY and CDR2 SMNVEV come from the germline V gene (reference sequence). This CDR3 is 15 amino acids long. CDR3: CASSGRDPLTDTQYF. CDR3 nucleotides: TGTGCCAGCAGTGGTCGGGACCCTCTCACAGATACGCAGTATTTT.

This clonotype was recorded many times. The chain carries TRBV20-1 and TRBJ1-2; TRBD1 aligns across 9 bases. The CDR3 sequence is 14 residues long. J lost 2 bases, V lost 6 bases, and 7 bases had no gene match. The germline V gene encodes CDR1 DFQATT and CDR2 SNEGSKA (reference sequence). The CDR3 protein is CSAGNRGPNYGYTF. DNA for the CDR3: TGCAGTGCCGGAAACAGGGGGCCAAACTATGGCTACACCTTC.

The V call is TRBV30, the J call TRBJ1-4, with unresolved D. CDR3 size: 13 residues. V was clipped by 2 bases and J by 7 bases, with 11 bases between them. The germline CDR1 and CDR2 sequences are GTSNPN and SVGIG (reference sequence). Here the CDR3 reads CAWSPPGSEKLFF. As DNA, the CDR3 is TGTGCCTGGAGTCCCCCTGGGAGTGAAAAACTGTTTTTT.

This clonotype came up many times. CDR3 in amino acids: CASSSQTDQPQHF. The CDR3 bases are TGTGCCAGCAGTTCACAGACGGATCAGCCCCAGCATTTT. The rearrangement uses TRBV11-2 and TRBJ1-5; unclear D gene. CDR3 length: 13 amino acids. The V gene's germline CDR1 is SGHAT and CDR2 FQNNGV. Deletions cut 6 bases from V and 5 bases from J, with 11 bases between.

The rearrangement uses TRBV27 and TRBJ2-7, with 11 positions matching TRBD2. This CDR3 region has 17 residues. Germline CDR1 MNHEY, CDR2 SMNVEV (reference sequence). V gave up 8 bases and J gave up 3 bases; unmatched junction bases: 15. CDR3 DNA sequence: TGTGCCAGCTCCACCAGGGCTCTAGCGGGAGGAGTCTACGAGCAGTACTTC. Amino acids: CASSTRALAGGVYEQYF.

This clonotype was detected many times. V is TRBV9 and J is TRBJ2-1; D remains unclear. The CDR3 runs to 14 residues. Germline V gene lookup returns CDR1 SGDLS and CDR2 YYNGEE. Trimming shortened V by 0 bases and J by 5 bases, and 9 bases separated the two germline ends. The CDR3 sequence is CASSVVSENNEQFF. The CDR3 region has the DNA TGTGCCAGCAGCGTAGTTTCAGAAAACAATGAGCAGTTCTTC.

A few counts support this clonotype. The chain's CDR3 is CASRNPGTVHEQYF. The CDR3 DNA reads TGTGCCAGTAGAAACCCAGGGACAGTCCACGAGCAGTACTTC. The chain combines TRBV19 with TRBJ2-7, with TRBD1 matching over 7 bases. This CDR3 comprises 14 residues. Germline trimming cut 6 bases from V and 5 bases from J; bases unmatched to any gene: 10. Per germline, CDR1 LNHDA and CDR2 SQIVND (reference sequence).

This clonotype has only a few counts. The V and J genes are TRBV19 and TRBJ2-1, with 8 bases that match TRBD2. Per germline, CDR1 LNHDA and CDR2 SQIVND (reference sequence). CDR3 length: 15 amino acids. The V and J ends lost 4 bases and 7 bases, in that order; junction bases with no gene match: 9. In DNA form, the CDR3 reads TGTGCCAGTAGTAAGGGAGCGGGAGCCGCGAATGAGCAGTTCTTC. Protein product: CASSKGAGAANEQFF.

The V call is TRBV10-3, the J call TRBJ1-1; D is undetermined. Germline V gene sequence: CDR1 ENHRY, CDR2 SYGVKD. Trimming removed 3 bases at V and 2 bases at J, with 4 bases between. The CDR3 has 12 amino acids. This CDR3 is CAISDRNTEAFF. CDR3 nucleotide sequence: TGTGCCATCAGTGACCGAAACACTGAAGCTTTCTTT.

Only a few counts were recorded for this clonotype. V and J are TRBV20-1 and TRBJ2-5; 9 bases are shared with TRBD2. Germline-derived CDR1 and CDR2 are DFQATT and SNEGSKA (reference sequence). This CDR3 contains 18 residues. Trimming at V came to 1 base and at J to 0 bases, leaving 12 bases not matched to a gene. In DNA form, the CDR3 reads TGCAGTGCTAGAGGGTTGGCTAGCGGGGAGATCTACCAAGAGACCCAGTACTTC. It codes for CSARGLASGEIYQETQYF.

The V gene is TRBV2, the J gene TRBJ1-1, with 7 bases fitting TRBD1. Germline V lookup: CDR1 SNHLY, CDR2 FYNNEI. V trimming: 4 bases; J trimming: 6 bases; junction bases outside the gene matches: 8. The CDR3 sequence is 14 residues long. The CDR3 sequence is CASSVLDRVPEAFF. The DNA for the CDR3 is TGTGCCAGCAGTGTGTTAGACAGGGTCCCTGAAGCTTTCTTT.

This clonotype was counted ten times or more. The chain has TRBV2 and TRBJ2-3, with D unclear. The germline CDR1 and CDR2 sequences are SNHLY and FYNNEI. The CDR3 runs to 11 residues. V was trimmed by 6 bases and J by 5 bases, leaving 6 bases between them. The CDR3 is CASSLEDTQYF. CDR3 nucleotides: TGTGCCAGCAGCCTCGAAGATACGCAGTATTTT.

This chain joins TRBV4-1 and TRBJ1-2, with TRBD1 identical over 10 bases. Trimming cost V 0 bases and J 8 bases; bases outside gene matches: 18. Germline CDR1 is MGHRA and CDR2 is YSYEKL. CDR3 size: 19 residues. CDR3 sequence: CASSQDVARTGGLRGGYTF. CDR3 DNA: TGCGCCAGCAGCCAAGATGTCGCGAGGACAGGGGGGTTGCGAGGCGGCTACACCTTC.

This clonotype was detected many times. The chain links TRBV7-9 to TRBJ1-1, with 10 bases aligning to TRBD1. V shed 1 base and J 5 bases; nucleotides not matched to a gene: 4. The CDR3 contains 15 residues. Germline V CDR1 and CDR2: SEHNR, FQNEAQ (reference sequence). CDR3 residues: CASSLGQGAMTEAFF. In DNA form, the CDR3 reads TGTGCCAGCAGCTTAGGACAGGGGGCAATGACTGAAGCTTTCTTT. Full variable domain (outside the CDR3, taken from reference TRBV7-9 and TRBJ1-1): DTGVSQNPRHKITKRGQNVTFRCDPISEHNRLYWYRQTLGQGPEFLTYFQNEAQLEKSRLLSDRFSAERPKGSFSTLEIQRTEQGDSAMYLCASSLGQGAMTEAFFGQGTRLTVV.

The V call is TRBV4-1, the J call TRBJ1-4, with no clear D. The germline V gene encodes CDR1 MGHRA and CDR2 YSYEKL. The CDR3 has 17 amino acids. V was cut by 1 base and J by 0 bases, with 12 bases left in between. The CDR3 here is CASSQGLGRATNEKLFF. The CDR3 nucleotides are TGCGCCAGCAGCCAAGGGCTGGGCCGTGCAACTAATGAAAAACTGTTTTTT.

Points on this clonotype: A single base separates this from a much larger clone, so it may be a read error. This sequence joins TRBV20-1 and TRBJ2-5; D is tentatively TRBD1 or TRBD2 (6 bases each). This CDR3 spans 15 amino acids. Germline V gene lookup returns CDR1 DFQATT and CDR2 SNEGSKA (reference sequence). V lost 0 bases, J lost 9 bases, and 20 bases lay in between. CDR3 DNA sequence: TGCAGTGCTAGAGAAGTCCCGGACAGAAGGGAGGCCCAGTACTTC. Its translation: CSAREVPDRREAQYF.

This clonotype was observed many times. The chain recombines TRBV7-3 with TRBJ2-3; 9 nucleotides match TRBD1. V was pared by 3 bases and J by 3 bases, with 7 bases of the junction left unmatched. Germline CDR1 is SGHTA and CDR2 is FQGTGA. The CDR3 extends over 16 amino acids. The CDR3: CASSFGPGQGTDTQYF. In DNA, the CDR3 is TGTGCCAGCAGCTTCGGACCGGGACAGGGAACAGATACGCAGTATTTT.

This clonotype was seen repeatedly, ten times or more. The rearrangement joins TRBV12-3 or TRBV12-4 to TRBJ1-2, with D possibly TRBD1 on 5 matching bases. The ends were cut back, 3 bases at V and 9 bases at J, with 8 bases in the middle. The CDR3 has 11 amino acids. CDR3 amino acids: CASSLAGSYTF. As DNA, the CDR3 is TGTGCCAGCAGTTTGGCAGGGAGCTACACCTTC.

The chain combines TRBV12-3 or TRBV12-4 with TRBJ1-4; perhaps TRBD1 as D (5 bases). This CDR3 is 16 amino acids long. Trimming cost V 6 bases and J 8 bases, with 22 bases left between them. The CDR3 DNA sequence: TGTGCCAGCAGCGCCGTGACTCTACCCGGGGGGGAAAAACTGTTTTTT. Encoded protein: CASSAVTLPGGEKLFF.

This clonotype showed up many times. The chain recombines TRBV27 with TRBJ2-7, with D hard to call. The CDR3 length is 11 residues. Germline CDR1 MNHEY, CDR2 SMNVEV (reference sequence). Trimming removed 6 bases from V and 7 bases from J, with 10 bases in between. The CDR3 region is CASSYRKEQYF. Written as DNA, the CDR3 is TGTGCCAGCAGCTACCGGAAGGAGCAGTACTTC.